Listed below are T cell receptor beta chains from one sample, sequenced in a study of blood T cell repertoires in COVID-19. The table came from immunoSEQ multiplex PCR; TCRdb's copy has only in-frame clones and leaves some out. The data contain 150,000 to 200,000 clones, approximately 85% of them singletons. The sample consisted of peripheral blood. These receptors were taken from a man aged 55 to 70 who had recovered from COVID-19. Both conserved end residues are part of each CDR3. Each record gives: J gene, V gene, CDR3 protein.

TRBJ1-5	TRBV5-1	CASSRSGTNNQPQHF
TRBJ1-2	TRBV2	CASSASQDGYTF
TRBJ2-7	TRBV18	CASSQTRDRDEQYF
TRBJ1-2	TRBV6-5	CASRTGGKVYGYTF
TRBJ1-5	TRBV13	CASSGGQGSGSNQPQHF
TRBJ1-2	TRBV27	CASSSRGAHGYTF
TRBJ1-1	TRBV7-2	CASSFQNTEAFF
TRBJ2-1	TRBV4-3	CASSAQGYEQFF
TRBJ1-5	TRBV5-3	CARSLASPRGNNQPQHF
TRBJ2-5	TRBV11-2	CASSLASRGGLEETQYF
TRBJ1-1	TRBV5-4	CASSLQGNPEAFF
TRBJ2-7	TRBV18	CASSPPTTYEQYF
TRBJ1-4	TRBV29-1	CSVAPATNEKLFF
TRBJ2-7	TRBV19	CASSRTSGGTYEQYF
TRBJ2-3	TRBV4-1	CASSRSGGASTDTQYF
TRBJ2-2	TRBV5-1	CASSLALDSANTGELFF
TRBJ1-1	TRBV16	CASSHTTGSRTEAFF
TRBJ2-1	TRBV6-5	CASSLTESSYNEQFF
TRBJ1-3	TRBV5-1	CASSLETQASGNTIYF
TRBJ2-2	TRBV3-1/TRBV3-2	CASSPIAGGPGTGELFF
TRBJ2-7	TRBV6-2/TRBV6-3	CASSYSGTGDYEQYF
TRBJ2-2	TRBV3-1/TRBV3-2	CASSQGWGDTGELFF
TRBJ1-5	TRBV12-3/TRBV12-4	CASSSISGQPQHF
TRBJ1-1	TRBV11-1	CASSRGTGTEAFF
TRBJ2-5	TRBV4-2	CASSQVRGGETQYF
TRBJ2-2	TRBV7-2	CASSLVGRQTYTGELFF
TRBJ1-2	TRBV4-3	CASSPGQTNYGYTF
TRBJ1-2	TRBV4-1	CASSASAVRDTGGDRGTF
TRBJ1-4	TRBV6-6	CASISGVGEKLFF
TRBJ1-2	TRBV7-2	CASSLVFEGVYGYTF
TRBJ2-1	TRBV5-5	CASSLGAGGRHNEQFF
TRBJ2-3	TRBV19	CASSIAGGTDTQYF